This TCR beta chain was obtained from a study of shared clonotypes between healthy human individuals. Genomic DNA of each subset was evenly split across several immunoSEQ plates. Per the original data handling: ImmunoSEQ only sent back junction sequences with no quality scores, so filtering was done differently. Sequencing was performed with immunoSEQ multiplex PCR; in TCRdb, only in-frame clones are kept and a portion is missing. Clone size and V and J calls were adopted from that table, with D and trimming inferred from the DNA. The sample holds over 2 million clones, approximately 94% seen once. The CDR3 contains 15 residues. The germline CDR1 and CDR2 sequences are SGHVS and FNYEAQ. The trim removed 4 bases at V and 5 bases at J, leaving 1 base unmatched. Naivety among CD8 cells was defined by CD45RO negativity and positive CCR7 selection, thereby excluding terminally differentiated effector memory CD45RA+ cells.

As concerns this clone: Its antigen is undetermined.

Study-wide results and limits: As a rule, naive subsets had a larger estimated richness than memory subsets.

V is TRBV7-6 and J is TRBJ2-1; 14 bases fit TRBD2. The sample comprised naive CD8+ T cells sorted from blood. The sequence derives from a man aged 18 to 30 in good health. In nucleotides, the CDR3 is TGTGCCAGCAGCTCGGGACTAGCGGGGGACAATGAGCAGTTCTTC. This translates into CASSSGLAGDNEQFF.